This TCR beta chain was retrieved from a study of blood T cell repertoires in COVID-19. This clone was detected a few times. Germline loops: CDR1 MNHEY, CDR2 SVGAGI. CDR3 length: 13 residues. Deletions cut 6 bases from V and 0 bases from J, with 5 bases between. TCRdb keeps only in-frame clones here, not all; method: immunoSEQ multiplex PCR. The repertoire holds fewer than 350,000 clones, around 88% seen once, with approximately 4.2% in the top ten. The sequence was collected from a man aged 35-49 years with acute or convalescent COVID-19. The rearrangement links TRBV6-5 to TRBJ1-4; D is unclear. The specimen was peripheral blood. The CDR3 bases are TGTGCCAGCAGCCTAACAACTAATGAAAAACTGTTTTTT. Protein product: CASSLTTNEKLFF.